Shown below are 16 T cell receptor beta chains from a single sample sequenced in a study of blood T cell repertoires in COVID-19. The method was immunoSEQ multiplex PCR; TCRdb's version includes in-frame clones alone and lacks a portion of them. The sample consists of 110,000 to 150,000 clones, 84% of them appearing once. Sequencing was performed on peripheral blood. These receptors came from a human donor in a cohort sampled during active COVID-19.

The chain carries TRBV24-1 and TRBJ1-2; weak D call: TRBD1 (6 bases). Per germline, CDR1 KGHDR and CDR2 SFDVKD. The CDR3 loop spans 13 amino acids. The ends were cut back, 3 bases at V and 5 bases at J, with 9 bases in the middle. CDR3 loop: CATSDAQGYGYTF. The CDR3 nucleotides are TGTGCCACCAGTGATGCGCAGGGGTATGGCTACACCTTC.

V gene TRBV7-2 combines with J gene TRBJ1-2; D possibly corresponds to TRBD1 (6 bases). V gave up 3 bases and J gave up 5 bases, with 16 bases separating them. Per germline, CDR1 SGHTA and CDR2 FQGNSA. The CDR3 runs to 15 residues. The CDR3, as DNA: TGTGCCAGCAGCTTTCTACCGGGACATTCTTATGGCTACACCTTC. It encodes CASSFLPGHSYGYTF. The full variable domain, rest sourced from reference TRBV7-2 and TRBJ1-2, is GAGVSQSPSNKVTEKGKDVELRCDPISGHTALYWYRQSLGQGLEFLIYFQGNSAPDKSGLPSDRFSAERTGGSVSTLTIQRTQQEDSAVYLCASSFLPGHSYGYTFGSGTRLTVV.

This chain links TRBV2 with TRBJ1-1; D not resolved. Germline V gene data show CDR1 as SNHLY and CDR2 as FYNNEI. The V end was cut by 3 bases, the J end by 7 bases, with 6 bases between. The CDR3 contains 11 residues. The CDR3 loop is CASSESFEAFF. The CDR3 DNA sequence: TGTGCCAGCAGTGAGAGTTTTGAAGCTTTCTTT.

The rearrangement links TRBV5-1 to TRBJ2-3, with TRBD2 matching 9 bases. V shed 3 bases and J 7 bases; nucleotides not matched to a gene: 15. There are 17 residues in the CDR3. Germline-derived CDR1 and CDR2 are SGHRS and YFSETQ. This chain's CDR3 is CASSSQLGRGGRNTQYF. The CDR3 DNA sequence: TGCGCCAGCAGCTCCCAACTAGGGCGGGGGGGCCGGAATACGCAGTATTTT.

This clone was observed a handful of times. J is TRBJ1-2 and V is TRBV15, with TRBD1 identical over 11 bases. Per the germline V gene, CDR1 is LNHNV and CDR2 is YYDKDF (reference sequence). Germline trimming cut 3 bases from V and 2 bases from J; bases unmatched to any gene: 2. CDR3 size: 15 residues. The chain's CDR3 is CATSRGTGGNYGYTF. CDR3 DNA: TGTGCCACCAGCAGGGGGACAGGGGGGAACTATGGCTACACCTTC.

The chain joins TRBV5-1 to TRBJ2-3; 11 nucleotides line up with TRBD1. CDR1 is SGHRS, CDR2 YFSETQ, per germline. The CDR3 is made up of 17 amino acids. The junction had 6 bases not matched to a gene; V was cut back by 0 bases and J by 3 bases. CDR3 coding DNA: TGCGCCAGCAGCTTGGCGTTGGGGACAGGGGGAACAGATACGCAGTATTTT. Protein sequence: CASSLALGTGGTDTQYF.

This clone has more than one count but fewer than ten. V gene TRBV5-6 combines with J gene TRBJ1-3; the D is unclear. V was shortened by 0 bases and J by 4 bases, with 5 bases between the two germline ends. Germline V gene sequence: CDR1 SGHDT, CDR2 YYEEEE. The CDR3 has 13 residues. The CDR3 bases are TGTGCCAGCAGCTTGGTAGAGGGAAACACCATATATTTT. Translation gives CASSLVEGNTIYF.

The V gene is TRBV18, the J gene TRBJ2-5, with D unresolved. CDR3 length: 13 residues. The germline V and J ends were trimmed by 5 bases and 0 bases, with 7 bases remaining between them. The germline gives CDR1 KGHSH, CDR2 LQKENI. CDR3 sequence (DNA): TGTGCCAGCTCATATTCGTACCAAGAGACCCAGTACTTC. Translating it yields CASSYSYQETQYF.

This clone was recorded once. This chain connects TRBV6-4 to TRBJ2-7; D is perhaps TRBD1 (6 bases). The CDR3 is 14 amino acids. V was cut by 5 bases and J by 7 bases, with 18 bases left in between. Looked up from germline, CDR1 is MRHNA and CDR2 is SNTAGT. The chain's CDR3 is CASSYSDRPGEQYF. The CDR3 nucleotides read TGTGCCAGCAGTTATTCTGACAGGCCGGGGGAGCAGTACTTC.

The chain is built from TRBV6-1 and TRBJ2-1; 16 positions match TRBD2. J lost 8 bases, V lost 3 bases, and 4 bases had no gene match. Per the germline V gene, CDR1 is MNHNS and CDR2 is SASEGT. The CDR3 loop spans 16 amino acids. The CDR3 DNA is TGTGCCAGCAGTGACGGGACTAGCGGGGGGGCCCATGAGCAGTTCTTC. Translated, it gives CASSDGTSGGAHEQFF.

The chain employs TRBV18 and TRBJ1-1; 12 bases are shared with TRBD1. V lost 6 bases and J lost 1; bases outside the gene matches: 9. The CDR3 runs 17 residues. Germline CDR1 KGHSH, CDR2 LQKENI. CDR3 loop: CASSLVPGQGANTEAFF. The CDR3 DNA reads TGTGCCAGCTCGCTCGTCCCGGGACAGGGGGCGAACACTGAAGCTTTCTTT.

A few counts support this clone. The rearrangement links TRBV15 to TRBJ1-3, with D unresolved. Trimming pared 1 base from V and 0 bases from J, leaving 10 bases between. Germline V gene data show CDR1 as LNHNV and CDR2 as YYDKDF (reference sequence). This CDR3 comprises 16 residues. The CDR3 DNA sequence: TGTGCCACCAGCAGAGGCCCCGGGGACTCTGGAAACACCATATATTTT. Translated, it gives CATSRGPGDSGNTIYF.

Only one count was recorded for this clone. This chain links TRBV7-3 with TRBJ2-5, with TRBD1 as a possible D gene (6 bases). V lost 5 bases, J lost 0 bases, and 13 bases lay in between. Germline CDR1 reads SGHTA; CDR2 reads FQGTGA. The CDR3 has 15 amino acids. The CDR3 DNA follows: TGTGCCAGCAGCCCGGGCCGGACAGACCAAGAGACCCAGTACTTC. Protein: CASSPGRTDQETQYF.

The gene calls are TRBV6-2 or TRBV6-3 and TRBJ2-5, with D hard to call. The germline V gene encodes CDR1 MNHEY and CDR2 SVGEGT. The V gene lost 4 bases and the J gene lost 2 bases, with 11 bases spanning the gap. The CDR3 has 14 amino acids. Here the CDR3 reads CASSFPVEQETQYF. CDR3 nucleotide sequence: TGTGCCAGCAGTTTCCCGGTAGAGCAAGAGACCCAGTACTTC.

CDR3 amino acids: CASSMVTPVTGETQYF. The CDR3 nucleotides read TGTGCCAGTAGTATGGTGACTCCCGTAACAGGGGAGACCCAGTACTTC. This sequence joins TRBV19 and TRBJ2-5; maybe TRBD1 (6 bases). The CDR3 has 16 amino acids. V dropped 3 bases and J dropped 5 bases, with 19 bases sitting between them. CDR1 and CDR2 from the germline V gene are LNHDA and SQIVND (reference sequence).

CDR3: CASSLGGEDGYTF. The CDR3 region has the DNA TGTGCCAGCAGCTTAGGTGGGGAGGATGGCTACACCTTC. This sequence joins TRBV7-6 and TRBJ1-2; no definite D call. CDR3 length: 13 amino acids. With 1 base removed from V and 6 bases from J, the gap between germline ends came to 9 bases. The germline V gene has CDR1 SGHVS and CDR2 FNYEAQ.